This is a list of T cell receptor beta chains from one sample in a study of PD-1 blockade in mismatch repair-deficient tumors. Clones were sequenced by immunoSEQ multiplex PCR, and TCRdb holds only the in-frame ones, with some missing. Seen here are 70,000 to 95,000 clones, more than 80% observed once, and the top ten hold approximately 5.5%. This material consisted of peripheral blood, taken 44 weeks after starting pembrolizumab. The receptor source for this set is an adult with mismatch repair-deficient cancer. CDR3s include the opening cysteine and the closing phenylalanine or tryptophan. The order of the fields is J gene, V gene, D gene, clone size, CDR3 protein, CDR3 DNA. D genes are given only for firm matches. Where a row states a size, it is once, few, many or the class of an expanded clone; other rows omit it.

>TRBJ1-1|TRBV6-6|.|.
CASSYRGRETEAFF
TGTGCCAGCAGTTACAGGGGAAGGGAGACTGAAGCTTTCTTT
>TRBJ1-4|TRBV30|.|.
CALLTYPYEKLFF
TGTGCCTTGCTGACATACCCTTATGAAAAACTGTTTTTT
>TRBJ2-7|TRBV6-5|.|.
CASSLWEGGEQYF
TGTGCCAGCAGTTTATGGGAGGGGGGGGAGCAGTACTTC
>TRBJ2-5|TRBV7-2|TRBD1|few
CASRDNRGGRETQYF
TGTGCCAGCAGAGATAACAGGGGTGGTAGAGAGACCCAGTACTTC
>TRBJ2-7|TRBV11-3|.|.
CASSQGDSAAEQYF
TGTGCCAGCAGCCAAGGGGACTCTGCGGCCGAGCAGTACTTC
>TRBJ1-2|TRBV20-1|.|.
CSALVYGYTF
TGCAGTGCTTTAGTTTATGGCTACACCTTC
>TRBJ2-1|TRBV11-2|TRBD2|.
CASSLSSGVGNEQFF
TGTGCCAGCAGCTTATCTAGCGGAGTCGGCAATGAGCAGTTCTTC
>TRBJ2-7|TRBV19|TRBD1|.
CASGGTGGWHEQYF
TGTGCCAGTGGCGGGACAGGGGGCTGGCACGAGCAGTACTTC
>TRBJ2-2|TRBV5-1|.|.
CASSLGGIGTGELFF
TGCGCCAGCAGCTTAGGAGGGATCGGCACCGGGGAGCTGTTTTTT
>TRBJ2-7|TRBV6-1|TRBD2|.
CASSISGRIYEQYF
TGTGCCAGCAGCATTAGCGGGAGGATCTACGAGCAGTACTTC
>TRBJ2-1|TRBV27|.|.
CASRTHNEQFF
TGTGCCAGCAGAACCCACAATGAGCAGTTCTTC
>TRBJ1-5|TRBV19|.|.
CASSIGRTDQPQHF
TGTGCCAGTAGTATAGGGAGGACCGATCAGCCCCAGCATTTT
>TRBJ1-1|TRBV11-2|.|few
CASSSLPDPAGDTEAFF
TGTGCCAGCAGCTCCCTTCCAGACCCAGCGGGGGACACTGAAGCTTTCTTT
>TRBJ2-2|TRBV11-2|TRBD2|.
CASSLERVAGGELFF
TGTGCCAGCAGCTTAGAGCGGGTAGCGGGCGGGGAGCTGTTTTTT
>TRBJ2-7|TRBV6-6|.|.
CASSYSIQGSGEQYF
TGTGCCAGCAGTTACTCTATCCAGGGATCTGGCGAGCAGTACTTC
>TRBJ1-2|TRBV18|TRBD1|few
CASSQGQGDGYTF
TGTGCCAGCTCACAGGGACAGGGGGATGGCTACACCTTC
>TRBJ2-7|TRBV23-1|TRBD1|.
CASSPGQGLLYEQYF
TGCGCCAGCAGTCCAGGACAGGGTCTCCTCTACGAGCAGTACTTC
>TRBJ2-7|TRBV6-5|TRBD1|.
CASSYATGILYEQYF
TGTGCCAGCAGTTACGCGACAGGGATTCTATACGAGCAGTACTTC
>TRBJ2-1|TRBV6-1|.|.
CASSERVSGLSYNEQFF
TGTGCCAGCAGTGAAAGGGTTAGCGGACTATCTTACAATGAGCAGTTCTTC
>TRBJ2-7|TRBV27|TRBD2|.
CASSKTSGTAGYEQYF
TGTGCCAGCAGTAAGACTAGCGGGACCGCGGGCTACGAGCAGTACTTC
>TRBJ2-7|TRBV11-3|.|.
CASSLDEGGITYEQYF
TGTGCCAGCAGCTTAGACGAGGGCGGAATCACCTACGAGCAGTACTTC
>TRBJ1-2|TRBV6-6|.|.
CASMEGGRGYTF
TGTGCCAGCATGGAAGGCGGTCGGGGCTACACCTTC
>TRBJ2-5|TRBV7-2|.|.
CASSLHGGSTQETQYF
TGTGCCAGCAGCTTACATGGCGGTTCGACCCAAGAGACCCAGTACTTC
>TRBJ1-2|TRBV28|TRBD1|.
CASSPSGQGVNYGYTF
TGTGCCAGCAGCCCGTCGGGACAGGGGGTTAACTATGGCTACACCTTC
>TRBJ2-1|TRBV11-3|TRBD2|.
CASSPGAGYSYNEQFF
TGTGCCAGCAGCCCGGGAGCGGGGTACTCCTACAATGAGCAGTTCTTC
>TRBJ1-5|TRBV10-3|.|.
CAMGDPNQPQHF
TGTGCCATGGGGGACCCGAATCAGCCCCAGCATTTT
>TRBJ1-5|TRBV11-1|.|.
CASSLVGDGYSNQPQHF
TGTGCCAGCAGCTTAGTGGGGGACGGGTATAGCAATCAGCCCCAGCATTTT
>TRBJ1-3|TRBV7-3|.|.
CASSPNTGSGNTIYF
TGTGCCAGCAGCCCAAATACAGGGTCAGGAAACACCATATATTTT
>TRBJ1-4|TRBV28|TRBD1|.
CASSQGTDEKLFF
TGTGCCAGCAGCCAGGGGACAGATGAAAAACTGTTTTTT
>TRBJ2-7|TRBV19|.|few
CASSIERWYEQYF
TGTGCCAGTAGTATCGAACGGTGGTACGAGCAGTACTTC
>TRBJ2-5|TRBV7-3|TRBD2|.
CASSLASGRRETQYF
TGTGCCAGCAGCTTGGCAAGCGGGAGGAGGGAGACCCAGTACTTC
>TRBJ2-7|TRBV27|.|.
CASSSANPRSQYF
TGTGCCAGCAGTTCCGCAAACCCCCGGTCCCAGTACTTC
>TRBJ2-5|TRBV6-5|.|.
CASSYLGGAQETQYF
TGTGCCAGCAGTTACCTGGGGGGGGCCCAAGAGACCCAGTACTTC
>TRBJ1-5|TRBV21-1|.|.
CASSKVEGANSQPQHF
TGTGCCAGCAGCAAAGTTGAGGGGGCGAATAGTCAGCCCCAGCATTTT
>TRBJ2-4|TRBV29-1|TRBD2|.
CSVIGGAAKNIQYF
TGCAGCGTGATCGGGGGGGCGGCCAAAAACATTCAGTACTTC
>TRBJ2-3|TRBV10-3|.|once
CAISAKEGADTQYF
TGTGCCATCAGTGCGAAGGAGGGGGCAGATACGCAGTATTTT
>TRBJ1-1|TRBV11-2|.|.
CASSFVGYGNTEAFF
TGTGCCAGCAGCTTCGTCGGGTATGGGAACACTGAAGCTTTCTTT
>TRBJ2-7|TRBV9|.|.
CASSHHRDGYSYEQYF
TGTGCCAGCAGCCATCACCGGGACGGATATTCCTACGAGCAGTACTTC
>TRBJ2-7|TRBV4-3|TRBD2|.
CASSQDWTSGSYEQYF
TGCGCCAGCAGCCAAGACTGGACTAGCGGGAGTTACGAGCAGTACTTC
>TRBJ2-7|TRBV30|.|few
CAWSRQVDEQYF
TGTGCCTGGAGTAGGCAGGTTGACGAGCAGTACTTC
>TRBJ1-2|TRBV19|TRBD1|.
CASRTKQGAGYGYTF
TGTGCCAGTAGGACGAAACAGGGGGCGGGGTATGGCTACACCTTC
>TRBJ1-2|TRBV28|.|.
CASSSSPLNYGYTF
TGTGCCAGCAGTTCATCCCCCCTTAACTATGGCTACACCTTC
>TRBJ2-7|TRBV6-1|TRBD2|few
CASTSGLGSYEQYF
TGTGCCAGCACCTCGGGACTAGGTTCCTACGAGCAGTACTTC
>TRBJ1-1|TRBV18|TRBD1|.
CASSGRGTGSSTEAFF
TGTGCCAGCTCCGGAAGGGGGACAGGGAGTAGTACTGAAGCTTTCTTT
>TRBJ2-3|TRBV9|TRBD1|.
CASSVGTGSPSTDTQYF
TGTGCCAGCAGCGTCGGGACAGGCTCCCCTAGCACAGATACGCAGTATTTT
>TRBJ2-3|TRBV6-6|.|.
CASSPGDTQYF
TGTGCCAGCAGTCCAGGAGATACGCAGTATTTT
>TRBJ2-1|TRBV6-5|TRBD2|.
CASSYDRTSGRAKQFF
TGTGCCAGCAGTTACGACCGGACTAGCGGGAGGGCCAAACAGTTCTTC
>TRBJ2-1|TRBV4-1|TRBD2|.
CASSQHVSGSFGEQFF
TGCGCCAGCAGCCAACATGTCAGCGGGAGCTTCGGTGAGCAGTTCTTC
>TRBJ2-7|TRBV19|.|.
CASSVNRDKQYF
TGTGCCAGTAGTGTAAACCGGGACAAGCAGTACTTC
>TRBJ1-2|TRBV14|.|.
CASSRRDWAVDGYTF
TGTGCCAGCAGCCGACGTGACTGGGCCGTCGATGGCTACACCTTC
>TRBJ1-2|TRBV5-1|.|.
CASSREQGDYGYTF
TGCGCCAGCAGCCGCGAACAGGGAGACTATGGCTACACCTTC
>TRBJ1-5|TRBV27|.|.
CASSLLGLSDQPQHF
TGTGCCAGCAGTTTATTGGGTTTGTCGGATCAGCCCCAGCATTTT
>TRBJ1-5|TRBV18|TRBD1|.
CASSPDRDQPQHF
TGTGCCAGCTCACCCGACAGGGATCAGCCCCAGCATTTT
>TRBJ2-7|TRBV7-9|.|few
CASSQKGQRERYEQYF
TGTGCCAGCAGCCAAAAGGGACAGCGGGAGCGGTACGAGCAGTACTTC
>TRBJ1-2|TRBV6-6|TRBD1|.
CASTLGTGDGYTF
TGTGCCAGCACCCTCGGGACAGGGGATGGCTACACCTTC
>TRBJ2-7|TRBV10-3|.|.
CAISERRDHEQYF
TGTGCCATCAGTGAGCGGAGGGACCACGAGCAGTACTTC
>TRBJ2-1|TRBV14|.|.
CASSQLGTYNEQFF
TGTGCCAGCAGCCAGTTAGGAACCTACAATGAGCAGTTCTTC
>TRBJ1-3|TRBV6-1|TRBD1|.
CASSERTGRGGGNTIYF
TGTGCCAGCAGTGAGCGGACAGGGCGAGGCGGTGGAAACACCATATATTTT
>TRBJ2-7|TRBV19|TRBD2|.
CASSTPGTSGTYEQYF
TGTGCCAGTAGTACCCCAGGGACTAGCGGGACCTACGAGCAGTACTTC